The entry that follows covers one T cell receptor beta chain sequence. The authors sequenced TCR beta from blood CD8+ and CD4+ T cells. The sample comes from a study of CD8 T cells in Susac syndrome. The authors reverse transcribed 0.5 to 1 ug RNA with random hexamers. Amplification of TCR beta CDR3 spanned 54 Vbeta and 13 Jbeta via immunoSEQ multiplex PCR. One entry per CDR3 protein, called by TCRdb with MiXCR from the immunoSEQ multiplex PCR reads. The data show about 76,000 distinct CDR3 sequences, roughly 92% seen once. Sequencing input: CD8+ T cells from PBMCs. This TCR was recovered from a human donor with Susac syndrome.

The CDR3 DNA is TGTGCCAGCAGTTATCTCGTTTCGACCGGGGAGCTGTTTTTT. Protein sequence: CASSYLVSTGELFF. V usage is TRBV6-6 and J usage is TRBJ2-2, with D unresolved. The ends were cut back, 3 bases at V and 5 bases at J, with 10 bases in the middle. CDR1 is MNHNY, CDR2 SVGAGI, per germline (reference sequence). The CDR3 spans 14 residues.